This paragraph covers one T cell receptor (beta chain) sequence. The entry originates in a study of blood T cell repertoires in COVID-19. Background on the study: T cells, B-cell-depleted T cells, or PBMCs provided the cDNA or gDNA that served as material.

This CDR3 contains 11 residues. The V gene lost 3 bases and the J gene lost 5 bases, with 8 bases spanning the gap. Germline CDR1 and CDR2: DFQATT and SNEGSKA (reference sequence). Per the study methods: Cell counts per sample came from amplifying reference gene primers. Only in-frame clones appear in the TCRdb table, and some are missing; sequencing was by immunoSEQ multiplex PCR. D and trimming were read from the DNA, whereas the V and J calls and clone size are those reported in that table. In the table there are around 220,000 clones, about nine tenths of which are singletons. V gene TRBV20-1 combines with J gene TRBJ2-7; D is uncertain. Specimen: peripheral blood. The TCR sequence derives from a man aged 50 to 60 with acute or convalescent COVID-19. The CDR3 reads CSARRSHEQYF. The CDR3 DNA reads as TGCAGTGCTAGGCGTAGCCACGAGCAGTACTTC.